This is a list of T cell receptor beta chains from one sample in a study of T-cell memory formation after mild COVID-19. MiXCR, applied by TCRdb to the 5' RACE reads, yields one record per CDR3 protein. The sample carries 300,000 to 350,000 distinct CDR3 sequences, approximately 19% recorded once. Sequenced: PBMCs or a T cell subset sorted from them (not recorded which). Receptors were obtained from a man younger than 35 who had mild COVID-19 (a few samples of this study predate the infection). Cell type and time point are not known. The CDR3 runs from the conserved cysteine through the conserved F or W. The D gene is left open where the match is weak. Size is stated for part of the rows, as once, few or many counts, or as a class when the clone is expanded.

j_gene: TRBJ1-5; abundance: many; d_gene: .; v_gene: TRBV7-9; CDR3aa: CASSFQGHQPQHF; CDR3nt: TGTGCCAGCAGCTTCCAGGGCCATCAGCCCCAGCATTTT
j_gene: TRBJ2-7; abundance: .; d_gene: .; v_gene: TRBV12-3/TRBV12-4; CDR3aa: CASSFTTSYEQYF; CDR3nt: TGTGCCAGCAGTTTTACAACCTCCTACGAGCAGTACTTC
j_gene: TRBJ1-2; abundance: .; d_gene: .; v_gene: TRBV20-1; CDR3aa: CSARVPQDYGYTF; CDR3nt: TGCAGTGCTAGAGTCCCACAGGACTATGGCTACACCTTC
j_gene: TRBJ2-5; abundance: few; d_gene: .; v_gene: TRBV10-3; CDR3aa: CAISESSGRETQYF; CDR3nt: TGTGCCATCAGTGAGTCAAGCGGGCGGGAGACCCAGTACTTC
j_gene: TRBJ2-1; abundance: .; d_gene: TRBD2; v_gene: TRBV7-9; CDR3aa: CASSYHSGGAYEQFF; CDR3nt: TGTGCCAGCAGCTATCATAGCGGGGGGGCCTATGAGCAGTTCTTC
j_gene: TRBJ2-5; abundance: .; d_gene: TRBD2; v_gene: TRBV20-1; CDR3aa: CSARVAGSETQYF; CDR3nt: TGCAGTGCTAGAGTAGCGGGTTCCGAGACCCAGTACTTC
j_gene: TRBJ2-5; abundance: .; d_gene: TRBD2; v_gene: TRBV4-3; CDR3aa: CASSQVYSSGDLYF; CDR3nt: TGCGCCAGCAGCCAAGTGTATTCTAGCGGGGATTTGTACTTC
j_gene: TRBJ1-3; abundance: many; d_gene: .; v_gene: TRBV6-5; CDR3aa: CAVSSHQPGNTIYF; CDR3nt: TGTGCCGTATCATCACACCAACCTGGAAACACCATATATTTT
j_gene: TRBJ2-5; abundance: .; d_gene: .; v_gene: TRBV5-1; CDR3aa: CASSLLRETQYF; CDR3nt: TGCGCCAGCAGCTTGCTTCGAGAGACCCAGTACTTC
j_gene: TRBJ2-1; abundance: few; d_gene: TRBD2; v_gene: TRBV6-5; CDR3aa: CASSGPVAGPLNEQFF; CDR3nt: TGTGCCAGCAGTGGACCTGTAGCGGGACCCCTCAATGAGCAGTTCTTC
j_gene: TRBJ2-3; abundance: few; d_gene: .; v_gene: TRBV28; CDR3aa: CASGSGSLDTQYF; CDR3nt: TGTGCCAGCGGGTCAGGTAGTTTGGATACGCAGTATTTT
j_gene: TRBJ2-1; abundance: .; d_gene: TRBD1; v_gene: TRBV4-1; CDR3aa: CASSFEDRVNEQFF; CDR3nt: TGCGCCAGCAGCTTCGAGGACAGGGTTAATGAGCAGTTCTTC
j_gene: TRBJ2-7; abundance: .; d_gene: .; v_gene: TRBV6-5; CDR3aa: CASSPGVNYEQYF; CDR3nt: TGTGCCAGCAGTCCCGGGGTGAACTACGAGCAGTACTTC
j_gene: TRBJ2-4; abundance: many; d_gene: TRBD1; v_gene: TRBV7-2; CDR3aa: CASSLAGQGAKNIQYF; CDR3nt: TGTGCCAGCAGCTTAGCAGGACAGGGAGCCAAAAACATTCAGTACTTC
j_gene: TRBJ2-6; abundance: .; d_gene: .; v_gene: TRBV5-6; CDR3aa: CASSRITASGANVLTF; CDR3nt: TGTGCCAGCAGCCGAATCACAGCCTCTGGGGCCAACGTCCTGACTTTC
j_gene: TRBJ2-1; abundance: few; d_gene: .; v_gene: TRBV6-2/TRBV6-3; CDR3aa: CASSQTRNEQFF; CDR3nt: TGTGCCAGCAGTCAAACCAGAAATGAGCAGTTCTTC
j_gene: TRBJ1-5; abundance: .; d_gene: .; v_gene: TRBV5-5; CDR3aa: CASSLHSNQPQHF; CDR3nt: TGTGCCAGCAGCTTACATAGCAATCAGCCCCAGCATTTT
j_gene: TRBJ2-2; abundance: many; d_gene: .; v_gene: TRBV7-9; CDR3aa: CASSPSSVHTGELFF; CDR3nt: TGTGCCAGCAGCCCTTCTAGCGTCCACACCGGGGAGCTGTTTTTT
j_gene: TRBJ2-1; abundance: .; d_gene: .; v_gene: TRBV12-3/TRBV12-4; CDR3aa: CASSLVRRSNEQFF; CDR3nt: TGTGCCAGCAGCCTAGTAAGGCGCAGCAATGAGCAGTTCTTC
j_gene: TRBJ2-1; abundance: few; d_gene: .; v_gene: TRBV6-1; CDR3aa: CASSETGTDSYNEQFF; CDR3nt: TGTGCCAGCAGTGAGACCGGGACGGACTCCTACAATGAGCAGTTCTTC
j_gene: TRBJ1-1; abundance: few; d_gene: .; v_gene: TRBV7-9; CDR3aa: CASSLMREAFF; CDR3nt: TGTGCCAGCAGCTTAATGAGAGAAGCTTTCTTT
j_gene: TRBJ2-3; abundance: few; d_gene: TRBD2; v_gene: TRBV5-1; CDR3aa: CASSIFSGGTDTQYF; CDR3nt: TGCGCCAGCAGCATATTTAGCGGGGGCACAGATACGCAGTATTTT
j_gene: TRBJ1-3; abundance: .; d_gene: .; v_gene: TRBV6-6; CDR3aa: CASSSRGGSSGNTIYF; CDR3nt: TGTGCCAGCAGTTCGCGGGGAGGGAGCTCTGGAAACACCATATATTTT
j_gene: TRBJ1-6; abundance: .; d_gene: TRBD1; v_gene: TRBV14; CDR3aa: CASSQVRARGWSPLHF; CDR3nt: TGTGCCAGCAGCCAAGTAAGGGCCAGGGGGTGGTCACCCCTCCACTTT
j_gene: TRBJ1-5; abundance: .; d_gene: .; v_gene: TRBV5-1; CDR3aa: CASSLLPGSQPQHF; CDR3nt: TGCGCCAGCAGCTTGCTCCCAGGGTCTCAGCCCCAGCATTTT
j_gene: TRBJ2-3; abundance: few; d_gene: .; v_gene: TRBV27; CDR3aa: CASSSPTGTDTQYF; CDR3nt: TGTGCCAGCAGTTCCCCGACAGGCACAGATACGCAGTATTTT
j_gene: TRBJ2-5; abundance: .; d_gene: .; v_gene: TRBV18; CDR3aa: CASSPQRKIAERRETQYF; CDR3nt: TGTGCCAGCTCACCCCAACGAAAGATAGCCGAACGTCGAGAGACCCAGTACTTC
j_gene: TRBJ2-3; abundance: .; d_gene: .; v_gene: TRBV20-1; CDR3aa: CSRAMGGFTDTQYF; CDR3nt: TGCAGTCGGGCGATGGGGGGTTTCACAGATACGCAGTATTTT
j_gene: TRBJ2-2; abundance: .; d_gene: TRBD2; v_gene: TRBV29-1; CDR3aa: CSISGGTNTGELFF; CDR3nt: TGCAGCATTAGCGGGGGGACGAACACCGGGGAGCTGTTTTTT
j_gene: TRBJ2-7; abundance: few; d_gene: .; v_gene: TRBV12-3/TRBV12-4; CDR3aa: CASSFAGKEQYF; CDR3nt: TGTGCCAGCAGTTTTGCCGGGAAAGAGCAGTACTTC
j_gene: TRBJ1-1; abundance: few; d_gene: .; v_gene: TRBV7-9; CDR3aa: CASRGANTEAFF; CDR3nt: TGTGCCAGCAGGGGGGCGAACACTGAAGCTTTCTTT